The clone carrying this T cell receptor (beta chain) was detected only a few times. Germline V lookup: CDR1 SGHAT, CDR2 FQNNGV. The ends lost 5 bases at V and 1 base at J; junction bases unmatched: 10. The CDR3 is 16 amino acids. In the PCR, 60 Vbeta and 13 Jbeta primers were used. Using immunoSEQ multiplex PCR, the repertoire was profiled, and TCRdb retains in-frame clones only, with some absent. This table holds more than 110,000 clones, roughly 71% found once. The sample originates from a study of cytomegalovirus exposure and HLA in healthy donors. Healthy donors of bone marrow made up the group. The sequenced sample consisted of PBMCs. This receptor was identified in a man aged 25 to 45 in good health and CMV-seronegative. The chain is built from TRBV11-2 and TRBJ2-7; 8 bases are a match to TRBD1. The CDR3 DNA reads TGTGCCAGCAGCGAAGGGACAGGAGTTTTATCCTACGAGCAGTACTTC. Its translation is CASSEGTGVLSYEQYF.